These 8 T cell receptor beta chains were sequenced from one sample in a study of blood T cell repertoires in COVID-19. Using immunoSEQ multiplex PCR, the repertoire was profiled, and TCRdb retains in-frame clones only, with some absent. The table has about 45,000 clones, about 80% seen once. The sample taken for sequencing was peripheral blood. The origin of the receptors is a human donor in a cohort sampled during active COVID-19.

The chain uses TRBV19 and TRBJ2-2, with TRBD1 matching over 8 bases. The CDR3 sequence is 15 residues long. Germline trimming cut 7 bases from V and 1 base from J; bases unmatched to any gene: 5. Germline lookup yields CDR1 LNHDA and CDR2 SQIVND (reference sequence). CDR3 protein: CASKMGQVNTGELFF. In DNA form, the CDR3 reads TGTGCCAGTAAAATGGGACAGGTGAACACCGGGGAGCTGTTTTTT.

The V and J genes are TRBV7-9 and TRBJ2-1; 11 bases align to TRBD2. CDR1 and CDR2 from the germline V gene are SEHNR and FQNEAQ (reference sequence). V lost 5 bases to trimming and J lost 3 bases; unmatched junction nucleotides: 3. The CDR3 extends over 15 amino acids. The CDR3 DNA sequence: TGTGCCAGCAGCATTAGCGGGAGGGACTACAATGAGCAGTTCTTC. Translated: CASSISGRDYNEQFF.

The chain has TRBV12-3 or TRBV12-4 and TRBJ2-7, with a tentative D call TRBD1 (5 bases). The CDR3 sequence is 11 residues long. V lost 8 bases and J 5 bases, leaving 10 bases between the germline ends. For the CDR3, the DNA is TGTGCCAGCCAGGACATCAACGAGCAGTACTTC. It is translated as CASQDINEQYF.

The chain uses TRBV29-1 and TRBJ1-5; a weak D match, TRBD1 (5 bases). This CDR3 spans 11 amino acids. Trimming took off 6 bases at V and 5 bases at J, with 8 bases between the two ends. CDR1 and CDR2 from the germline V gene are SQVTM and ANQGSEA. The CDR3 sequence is CSVGGDQPQHF. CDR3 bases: TGCAGCGTGGGAGGGGATCAGCCCCAGCATTTT.

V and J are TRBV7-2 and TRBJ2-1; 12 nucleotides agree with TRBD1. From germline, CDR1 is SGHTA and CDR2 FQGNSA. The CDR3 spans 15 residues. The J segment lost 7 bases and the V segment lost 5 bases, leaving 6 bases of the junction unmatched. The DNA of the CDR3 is TGTGCCAGCAGCGTCGGGACAGGGGGCGCGAATGAGCAGTTCTTC. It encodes CASSVGTGGANEQFF. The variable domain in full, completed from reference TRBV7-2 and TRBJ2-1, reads GAGVSQSPSNKVTEKGKDVELRCDPISGHTALYWYRQSLGQGLEFLIYFQGNSAPDKSGLPSDRFSAERTGGSVSTLTIQRTQQEDSAVYLCASSVGTGGANEQFFGPGTRLTVL.

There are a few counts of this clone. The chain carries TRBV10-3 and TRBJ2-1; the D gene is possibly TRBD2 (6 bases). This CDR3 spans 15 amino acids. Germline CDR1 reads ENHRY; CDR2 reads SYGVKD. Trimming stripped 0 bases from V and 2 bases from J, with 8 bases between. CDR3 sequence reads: CAISESIAAYNEQFF. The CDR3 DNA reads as TGTGCCATCAGTGAGTCGATAGCGGCCTACAATGAGCAGTTCTTC.

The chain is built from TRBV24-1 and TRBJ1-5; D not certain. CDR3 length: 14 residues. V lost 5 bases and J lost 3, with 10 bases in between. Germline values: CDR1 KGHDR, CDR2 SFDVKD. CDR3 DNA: TGTGCCACCAGTGCCGGGGAGGCCAATCAGCCCCAGCATTTT. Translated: CATSAGEANQPQHF.

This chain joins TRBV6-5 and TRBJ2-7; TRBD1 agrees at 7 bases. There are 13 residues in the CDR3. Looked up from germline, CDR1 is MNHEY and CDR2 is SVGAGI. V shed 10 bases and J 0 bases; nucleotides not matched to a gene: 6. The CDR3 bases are TGTGCCATCAGGACAGGAAACTCCTACGAGCAGTACTTC. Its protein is CAIRTGNSYEQYF.